The TCR beta chain described here comes from a study of PD-1 and CTLA-4 blockade in melanoma listed by TCRdb under 2021. Study-wide context: The study compared how PD-1 blockade and CTLA-4 blockade affected the melanoma-reactive CD8 T cell response in patients with melanoma.

To prepare the library, the immunoSEQ multiplex PCR assay was applied. TCRdb obtained this table from immuneACCESS and retained in-frame rearrangements with V and J assigned. These tables miss some clones; where compared with another copy, unresolved V genes account for less than half of the shortfall, and the remainder is unexplained. The sample profile shows roughly 30,000 clones; 85% to 90% of them were found once. The biggest ten clones account for approximately 8% of the sample. Regarding this clone: Its antigen is currently not known. No much larger clone is present one base from it, and per-base qualities are unavailable.

Reading from cysteine to phenylalanine, the CDR3 counts 15 amino acids. Just the 45-base CDR3 DNA is kept, in frame starting at base 1. The germline V gene encodes CDR1 MDHEN and CDR2 SYDVKM. Trimming removed 4 bases from V and 4 bases from J; the gene matches leave 4 bases unexplained. The sequence came from a human donor with melanoma. The sample was CD8+ T cells from peripheral blood, taken before anti-PD-1 treatment. The V gene is TRBV28 and the J gene is TRBJ2-5; 12 bases in the junction line up with TRBD1. Here the CDR3 is given as CASSSWDRGPETQYF. Here is the DNA: TGTGCCAGCAGTTCTTGGGACAGGGGGCCAGAGACCCAGTACTTC.